The sequence of this TCR beta chain was determined in a study of shared clonotypes between healthy human individuals. Study-level results: Although depth was large, rarefaction showed that sequencing of the sorted subsets was incomplete.

The table came from immunoSEQ multiplex PCR; TCRdb's copy has only in-frame clones and leaves some out. The data show 1,500,000 or so clones, roughly 96% seen once. In regard to this clone: Antigen unknown.

The germline V gene has CDR1 MNHEY and CDR2 SVGAGI. This CDR3 comprises 16 residues. The germline V and J ends were trimmed by 1 base and 6 bases, with 16 bases remaining between them. The chain couples TRBV6-5 to TRBJ2-1; tentatively, D is TRBD2 (6 bases). This receptor was identified in a man aged 25-45 years in good health. The sequencing sample was made of naive CD4+ T cells sorted from blood. Described subset: CD45RA+ positively selected. CDR3 protein: CASSYWATGGPNEQFF. Here the CDR3 DNA reads TGTGCCAGCAGTTACTGGGCCACCGGAGGGCCCAATGAGCAGTTCTTC.